Shown below are 26 T cell receptor beta chains from a single sample sequenced in a study of technical replicates of blood from several donors. Profiling relied on immunoSEQ multiplex PCR, and the TCRdb table lists in-frame clones only, not all of them. The sample carries tens of thousands of clones, over 95% recorded once. Material for sequencing was T cells isolated from PBMCs. The receptors were sampled from a human donor in good health.

Comments on this clone: One end of the junction fails to match germline, which may point to a read error. CDR3 loop: CASSLIAGNPEAFF. CDR3 in DNA: TGTGCCAGCAGCTTAATCGCGGGGAACCCTGAAGCTTTCTTT. The V call is TRBV5-6, the J call TRBJ1-1; D call uncertain. The CDR3 has 14 residues. Germline lookup yields CDR1 SGHDT and CDR2 YYEEEE.

The gene calls are TRBV2 and TRBJ2-7, with D possibly TRBD1 on 8 matching bases. V was cut by 8 bases and J by 4 bases, with 12 bases left in between. The V gene's germline CDR1 is SNHLY and CDR2 FYNNEI. The CDR3 is 12 amino acids. The CDR3 DNA is TGTGCCAGCGACAGGGGAGGGTACGAGCAGTACTTC. Its protein is CASDRGGYEQYF.

This clone was seen more than once but under ten times. This chain links TRBV5-1 with TRBJ1-3; no clear D gene. In germline, CDR1 is SGHRS, CDR2 YFSETQ. The CDR3 has 15 residues. Trimming took 2 bases from V and 0 from J, leaving 9 bases between them. In DNA, the CDR3 is TGCGCCAGCAGCTTAACATACATCTCTGGAAACACCATATATTTT. It encodes CASSLTYISGNTIYF.

The genes are TRBV28 and TRBJ2-2; tentatively, D is TRBD2 (7 bases). CDR1 and CDR2 (germline): MDHEN, SYDVKM. This CDR3 is built from 13 residues. The germline V and J ends were trimmed by 9 bases and 3 bases, with 11 bases remaining between them. CDR3 nucleotide sequence: TGTGCCAGTCGGGGGGCGGACACCGGGGAGCTGTTTTTT. Amino acids: CASRGADTGELFF. Looking up the rest from reference TRBV28 and TRBJ2-2 gives the full variable domain: DVKVTQSSRYLVKRTGEKVFLECVQDMDHENMFWYRQDPGLGLRLIYFSYDVKMKEKGDIPEGYSVSREKKERFSLILESASTNQTSMYLCASRGADTGELFFGEGSRLTVL.

The chain uses TRBV28 and TRBJ1-5; 8 nucleotides line up with TRBD1. V was clipped by 1 base and J by 4 bases; unmatched bases: 9. This CDR3 region has 17 residues. The germline V gene encodes CDR1 MDHEN and CDR2 SYDVKM. CDR3 in amino acids: CASSLFVGQGRNQPQHF. For the CDR3, the DNA is TGTGCCAGCAGTTTATTCGTTGGACAGGGACGGAATCAGCCCCAGCATTTT.

The V call is TRBV27, the J call TRBJ1-5; D call uncertain. Germline V gene data show CDR1 as MNHEY and CDR2 as SMNVEV (reference sequence). This CDR3 comprises 10 residues. Trimming took 10 bases from V and 11 from J, leaving 12 bases between them. The DNA of the CDR3 is TGTGCCACAGAGGTGAGGGCCCAGCATTTT. Protein: CATEVRAQHF.

This chain joins TRBV11-3 and TRBJ1-6, with D perhaps matching TRBD1 (5 bases). This CDR3 comprises 18 residues. Trimming shortened V by 5 bases and J by 0 bases, and 17 bases separated the two germline ends. Germline CDR1 reads SGHNT; CDR2 reads YENEEA. The CDR3: CASSPRDSPSSYNSPLHF. CDR3 coding DNA: TGTGCCAGCAGCCCGAGAGACAGCCCGAGCTCCTATAATTCACCCCTCCACTTT.

The chain uses TRBV5-1 and TRBJ2-6, with a possible D match to TRBD1 (5 bases). Per germline, CDR1 SGHRS and CDR2 YFSETQ. Trimming stripped 1 base from V and 4 bases from J, with 9 bases between. The CDR3 spans 15 residues. The CDR3 spells CASSLQGSGANVLTF. The CDR3 region has the DNA TGCGCCAGCAGCTTGCAGGGTTCCGGGGCCAACGTCCTGACTTTC.

J is TRBJ1-6 and V is TRBV30, with 10 bases matching TRBD1. Germline trimming cut 1 base from V and 9 bases from J; bases unmatched to any gene: 6. CDR3 length: 15 amino acids. CDR1 GTSNPN and CDR2 SVGIG come from the germline V gene (reference sequence). CDR3 protein: CAWSALTGGRSPLHF. CDR3 nucleotide sequence: TGTGCCTGGAGTGCTTTGACAGGGGGCCGTTCACCCCTCCACTTT.

This chain connects TRBV29-1 to TRBJ2-5; D is unresolved. The CDR3 sequence is 13 residues long. Looked up from germline, CDR1 is SQVTM and CDR2 is ANQGSEA. Trimming left V 5 bases short and J 2 bases short, with 12 bases between. CDR3 loop: CSVINYSQETQYF. The DNA for the CDR3 is TGCAGCGTTATAAATTACTCGCAAGAGACCCAGTACTTC.

V is TRBV5-6 and J is TRBJ1-3; TRBD1 matches 7 bases. V was clipped by 4 bases and J by 1 base; unmatched bases: 2. This CDR3 contains 14 residues. Germline-derived CDR1 and CDR2 are SGHDT and YYEEEE. The CDR3 region has the DNA TGTGCCAGCAGCCCGACAGGGTCTGGAAACACCATATATTTT. It translates to CASSPTGSGNTIYF.

The rearrangement links TRBV27 to TRBJ1-2; D perhaps matches TRBD1 (6 bases). Germline lookup yields CDR1 MNHEY and CDR2 SMNVEV (reference sequence). V lost 3 bases and J 4 bases, leaving 24 bases between the germline ends. This CDR3 contains 18 residues. For the CDR3, the DNA is TGTGCCAGCAGTTTGGTAGGACAGTTGGGCCGCCGTACCTATGGCTACACCTTC. Residues: CASSLVGQLGRRTYGYTF.

This clone has a single count. The chain recombines TRBV6-5 with TRBJ1-6, with D hard to call. Trimming cost V 0 bases and J 8 bases, with 11 bases left between them. Germline assignment: CDR1 MNHEY and CDR2 SVGAGI. There are 15 residues in the CDR3. CDR3 loop: CASSYSANGDSPLHF. The CDR3, as DNA: TGTGCCAGCAGTTACTCCGCGAACGGGGATTCACCCCTCCACTTT.

The rearrangement uses TRBV10-2 and TRBJ1-2; D is undetermined. V lost 3 bases, J lost 1 base, and 9 bases lay in between. This CDR3 has 14 amino acids. Germline values: CDR1 WSHSY, CDR2 SAAADI. As DNA, the CDR3 is TGCGCCAGCAGTGAAGAGAGTTATAACTATGGCTACACCTTC. Its protein is CASSEESYNYGYTF.

The CDR3 region has the DNA TGTGCCAGCAGCTTAAGCGGGTCCCAAGAGACCCAGTACTTC. Translating it yields CASSLSGSQETQYF. V gene TRBV7-9 combines with J gene TRBJ2-5, with D perhaps TRBD2 (6 bases). Germline loops: CDR1 SEHNR, CDR2 FQNEAQ (reference sequence). The CDR3 covers 14 residues. V gave up 2 bases and J gave up 1 base, with 8 bases separating them.

This clone was picked up one time. This sequence joins TRBV29-1 and TRBJ2-2; a possible D gene is TRBD1 (5 bases). The ends were cut back, 1 base at V and 0 bases at J, with 9 bases in the middle. The CDR3 length is 15 residues. CDR1 and CDR2 (germline): SQVTM, ANQGSEA. CDR3 amino acids: CSVEVGQSNTGELFF. The CDR3 DNA sequence: TGCAGCGTTGAAGTGGGGCAGTCGAACACCGGGGAGCTGTTTTTT.

This chain links TRBV10-2 with TRBJ2-7, with TRBD2 matching over 14 bases. Germline trimming cut 5 bases from V and 4 bases from J; bases unmatched to any gene: 7. Germline CDR1 is WSHSY and CDR2 is SAAADI. This CDR3 comprises 16 residues. CDR3 residues: CASSPGTSGRAYEQYF. CDR3 nucleotide sequence: TGCGCCAGCAGTCCCGGGACTAGCGGGAGAGCTTACGAGCAGTACTTC.

This chain uses TRBV19 with TRBJ2-7; 10 bases line up with TRBD1. Trimming removed 6 bases from V and 6 bases from J; junction bases left unmatched: 5. The CDR3 has 13 residues. Germline assignment: CDR1 LNHDA and CDR2 SQIVND (reference sequence). CDR3 residues: CASSLRDRGEQYF. The DNA of the CDR3 is TGTGCCAGTAGCCTCCGGGACAGGGGCGAGCAGTACTTC.

This chain links TRBV7-2 with TRBJ2-7; 7 positions match TRBD2. The germline gives CDR1 SGHTA, CDR2 FQGNSA. The CDR3 sequence is 14 residues long. The junction had 5 bases not matched to a gene; V was cut back by 2 bases and J by 4 bases. CDR3 sequence: CASSLPAGPYEQYF. CDR3 nucleotide sequence: TGTGCCAGCAGCTTACCAGCGGGACCATACGAGCAGTACTTC.

The V gene is TRBV29-1, the J gene TRBJ1-1; no firm D call. Trimming took 4 bases from V and 1 from J, leaving 7 bases between them. The CDR3 loop spans 12 amino acids. CDR1 and CDR2 (germline): SQVTM, ANQGSEA. DNA for the CDR3: TGCAGCGTTGTGGAGGCGAACACTGAAGCTTTCTTT. Translation: CSVVEANTEAFF.

This CDR3 is CASSFQDRGGNQPQHF. The CDR3 DNA reads as TGTGCCAGCAGTTTCCAAGACAGGGGTGGCAATCAGCCCCAGCATTTT. V and J are TRBV2 and TRBJ1-5; 8 nucleotides match TRBD1. This CDR3 region has 16 residues. Germline CDR1 and CDR2: SNHLY and FYNNEI. Trimming at V came to 5 bases and at J to 2 bases, leaving 8 bases not matched to a gene.

The V gene is TRBV23-1, the J gene TRBJ2-7; D is undetermined. TRBV23-1 is known as an ORF, though its function is uncertain. This CDR3 has 11 residues. The V and J ends lost 6 bases and 4 bases respectively, with 7 bases between them. CDR3 sequence (DNA): TGCGCCAGCAGCCCAGAATACGAGCAGTACTTC. Its protein product is CASSPEYEQYF.

V gene TRBV15 combines with J gene TRBJ1-4; 7 bases match TRBD1. This CDR3 is 14 amino acids long. After removal of 3 bases from V and 5 bases from J, the junction contained 3 bases not matched to a gene. Looked up from germline, CDR1 is LNHNV and CDR2 is YYDKDF (reference sequence). The chain's CDR3 is CATSRRQGNEKLFF. The CDR3 DNA reads as TGTGCCACCAGCAGGAGACAGGGAAATGAAAAACTGTTTTTT.

This clone was seen only once. CDR3 loop: CAWDRAGQPQHF. For the CDR3, the DNA is TGTGCCTGGGACAGGGCAGGACAGCCCCAGCATTTT. The J gene is TRBJ1-5, the V gene TRBV30; 7 nucleotides line up with TRBD1. J lost 7 bases, V lost 5 bases, and 5 bases had no gene match. CDR1 and CDR2 (germline): GTSNPN, SVGIG (reference sequence). The CDR3 extends over 12 amino acids.

This rearrangement joins TRBV4-2 to TRBJ2-1; 10 nucleotides match TRBD2. The germline V gene encodes CDR1 LGHNA and CDR2 YNFKEQ. The CDR3 has 11 residues. J lost 12 bases, V lost 7 bases, and 3 bases had no gene match. The CDR3 loop is CASTLAGVQFF. The CDR3 DNA reads as TGTGCCAGCACTCTAGCGGGAGTGCAGTTCTTC.

The chain is built from TRBV4-1 and TRBJ2-6; TRBD2 aligns across 12 bases. Germline trimming cut 0 bases from V and 2 bases from J; bases unmatched to any gene: 11. The length of the CDR3 is 21 residues. Germline V lookup: CDR1 MGHRA, CDR2 YSYEKL. The CDR3 spells CASSQEGGKTSGRTGANVLTF. The CDR3 bases are TGCGCCAGCAGCCAAGAGGGGGGGAAAACTAGCGGGAGGACTGGGGCCAACGTCCTGACTTTC.